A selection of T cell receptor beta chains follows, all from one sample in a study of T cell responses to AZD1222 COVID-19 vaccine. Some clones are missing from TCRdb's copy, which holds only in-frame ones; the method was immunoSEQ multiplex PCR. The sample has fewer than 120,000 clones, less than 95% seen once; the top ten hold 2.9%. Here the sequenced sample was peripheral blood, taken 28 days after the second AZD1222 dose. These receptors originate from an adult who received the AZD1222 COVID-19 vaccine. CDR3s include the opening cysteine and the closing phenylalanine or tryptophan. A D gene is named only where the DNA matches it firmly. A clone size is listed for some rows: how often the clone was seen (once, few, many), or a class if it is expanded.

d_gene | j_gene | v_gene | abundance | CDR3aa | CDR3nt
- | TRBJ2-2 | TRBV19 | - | CASRLLNTGELFF | TGTGCCAGTAGACTTCTAAACACCGGGGAGCTGTTTTTT
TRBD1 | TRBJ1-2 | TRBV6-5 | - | CASTEGQVPSYTF | TGTGCCAGCACAGAGGGACAGGTCCCCAGCTACACCTTC
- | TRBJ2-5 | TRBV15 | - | CATSRDFPRETQYF | TGTGCCACCAGCAGGGACTTCCCAAGAGAGACCCAGTACTTC
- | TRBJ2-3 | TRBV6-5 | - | CATRLQAILTDTQYF | TGTGCCACCCGGTTGCAGGCAATCCTCACAGATACGCAGTATTTT
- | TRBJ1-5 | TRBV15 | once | CATRLGRGNQPQHF | TGTGCCACCCGATTGGGTAGGGGCAATCAGCCCCAGCATTTT
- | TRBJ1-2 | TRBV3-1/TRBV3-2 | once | CASSQGGGYTF | TGTGCCAGCAGCCAAGGCGGAGGCTACACCTTC
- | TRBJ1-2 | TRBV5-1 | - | CASSLEASRGAYGYTF | TGCGCCAGCAGCTTGGAGGCCTCTCGAGGGGCGTATGGCTACACCTTC
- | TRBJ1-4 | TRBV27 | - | CASSPPQGEKLFF | TGTGCCAGCAGTCCCCCTCAGGGAGAAAAACTGTTTTTT
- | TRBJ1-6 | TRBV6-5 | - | CASTPDAGYNSPLHF | TGTGCCAGCACCCCTGACGCCGGCTATAATTCACCCCTCCACTTT
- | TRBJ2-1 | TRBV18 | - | CASSPSSHAYNEQFF | TGTGCCAGCTCACCATCCTCCCACGCATACAATGAGCAGTTCTTC
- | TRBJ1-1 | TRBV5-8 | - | CASSDELSNTEAFF | TGTGCCAGCAGCGACGAGTTATCGAACACTGAAGCTTTCTTT
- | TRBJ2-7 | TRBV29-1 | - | CSARVDLTYEQYF | TGCAGCGCGCGGGTCGACCTTACCTACGAGCAGTACTTC
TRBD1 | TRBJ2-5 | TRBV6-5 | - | CASRPGQLETQYF | TGTGCCAGCAGGCCGGGACAGTTGGAGACCCAGTACTTC
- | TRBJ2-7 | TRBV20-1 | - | CSAGIGLWQYF | TGCAGTGCAGGGATAGGGTTGTGGCAGTACTTC
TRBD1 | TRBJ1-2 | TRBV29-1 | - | CSAGTDYGYTF | TGCAGCGCCGGGACAGACTATGGCTACACCTTC
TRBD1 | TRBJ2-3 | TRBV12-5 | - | CASGLVLQGARGTQYF | TGTGCTAGTGGTTTGGTACTACAGGGGGCGCGGGGTACGCAGTATTTT
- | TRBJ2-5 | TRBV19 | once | CASSTWAEETQYF | TGTGCCAGTAGTACCTGGGCAGAAGAGACCCAGTACTTC
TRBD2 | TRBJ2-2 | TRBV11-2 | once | CASSSRTSWGTGELFF | TGTGCCAGCAGCTCCCGGACTAGTTGGGGAACCGGGGAGCTGTTTTTT